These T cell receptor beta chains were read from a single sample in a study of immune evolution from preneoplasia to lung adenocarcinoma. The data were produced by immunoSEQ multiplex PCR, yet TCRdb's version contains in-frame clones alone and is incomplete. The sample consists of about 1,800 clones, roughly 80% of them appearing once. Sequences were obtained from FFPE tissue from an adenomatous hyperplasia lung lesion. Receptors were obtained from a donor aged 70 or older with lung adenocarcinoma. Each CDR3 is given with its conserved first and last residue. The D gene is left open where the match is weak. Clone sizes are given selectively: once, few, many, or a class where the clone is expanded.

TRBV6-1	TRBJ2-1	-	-	TGTGCCAGCAGGGCATACAATGAGCAGTTCTTC	CASRAYNEQFF
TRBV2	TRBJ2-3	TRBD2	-	TGTGCCAGCAGTGCAGCGGGACGCACAGATACGCAGTATTTT	CASSAAGRTDTQYF
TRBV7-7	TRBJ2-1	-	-	TGTGCTAGCAGCCCTTTCTTCGGCTATGAGCAGTTCTTC	CASSPFFGYEQFF
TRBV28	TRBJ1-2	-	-	TGTGCCAGCAGTCCAGGTTCCCGTGGCTACACCTTC	CASSPGSRGYTF
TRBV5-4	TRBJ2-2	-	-	TGTGCCAGCTCCGGGTACCAAGCCGGGGAGCTGTTTTTT	CASSGYQAGELFF
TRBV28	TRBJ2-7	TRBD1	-	TGTGCCAGCAGTTCATTCGGGACAGGTAGTCTCGAGCAGTACTTC	CASSSFGTGSLEQYF
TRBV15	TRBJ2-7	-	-	TGTGCCACCAGCAGAGATCGATTGAGGGAGCAGTACTTC	CATSRDRLREQYF
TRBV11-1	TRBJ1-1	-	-	TGTGCCAGCAGCTCCGGGACCTACACTGAAGCTTTCTTT	CASSSGTYTEAFF
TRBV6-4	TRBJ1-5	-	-	TGTGCCAGCAGCGGGAGGGGGGGCTCGAGCAATCAGCCCCAGCATTTT	CASSGRGGSSNQPQHF
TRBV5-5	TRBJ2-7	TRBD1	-	TGTGCCAGCAGCCGTCTGGGGCGACAGGGGTGGTACGAGCAGTACTTC	CASSRLGRQGWYEQYF
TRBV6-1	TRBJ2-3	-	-	TGTGCCAGCAGGCGCACAAACACAGATACGCAGTATTTT	CASRRTNTDTQYF
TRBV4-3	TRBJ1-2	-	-	TGCGCCAGCAGCCAAGATATGGGCAAAGGTGGCTACACCTTC	CASSQDMGKGGYTF
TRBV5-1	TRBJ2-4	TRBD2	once	TGCGCCAGCAGCCTCACTATGGGGGGGTTGGAGTACTTC	CASSLTMGGLEYF
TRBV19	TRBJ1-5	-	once	TGTGCCAGTACAGGGCAGGATGTACAGCCCCAGCATTTT	CASTGQDVQPQHF
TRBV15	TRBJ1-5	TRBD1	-	TGTGCCACCAGCAGAATACAGGGGGATCAGCCCCAGCATTTT	CATSRIQGDQPQHF
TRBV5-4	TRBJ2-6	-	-	TGTGCCAGCCGTATTTCGTACCAGACAAGTCGGGCCAACGTCCTGACTTTC	CASRISYQTSRANVLTF
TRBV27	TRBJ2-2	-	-	TGTGCCAGCAGTCGTCGGGGCAGGGGGGCCGGGGAGCTGTTTTTT	CASSRRGRGAGELFF
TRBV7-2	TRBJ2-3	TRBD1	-	TGTGCCAGCAGAGATATGACAGGGCCAGATACGCAGTATTTT	CASRDMTGPDTQYF
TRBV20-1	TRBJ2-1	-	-	TGCAGTGCGGACCGGAACAATGAGCAGTTCTTC	CSADRNNEQFF
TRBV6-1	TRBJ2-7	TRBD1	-	TGTGCCAGCAGTTCGACAGGGGAGGCTTCCGAGCAGTACTTC	CASSSTGEASEQYF
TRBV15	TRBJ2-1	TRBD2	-	TGTGCCACCAGCAGCCGCGGGCTAGCGGACTACAATGAGCAGTTCTTC	CATSSRGLADYNEQFF
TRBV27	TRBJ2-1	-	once	TGTGCCAGCAGCCCCCTTGAGATGAATGAGCAGTTCTTC	CASSPLEMNEQFF
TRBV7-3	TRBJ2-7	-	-	TGTGCCAGCAGCTTAACCCCCGGGCTCAGCGAGCAGTACTTC	CASSLTPGLSEQYF
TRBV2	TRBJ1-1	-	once	TGTGCCAGCGTTAAGGACAACTTGAACACTGAAGCTTTCTTT	CASVKDNLNTEAFF
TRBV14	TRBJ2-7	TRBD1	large	TGTGCCAGCAGCCCACAGGGGTACGAGCAGTACTTC	CASSPQGYEQYF
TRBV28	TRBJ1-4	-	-	TGTGCCAGCAGTTTCCCTCACCATAATGAAAAACTGTTTTTT	CASSFPHHNEKLFF
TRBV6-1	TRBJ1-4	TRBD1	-	TGTGCCAGCAGAGCACCGGGACAGGGCAATGAAAAACTGTTTTTT	CASRAPGQGNEKLFF
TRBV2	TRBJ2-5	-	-	TGTGCCAGCAGTGAAGACAGCCAAGAGACCCAGTACTTC	CASSEDSQETQYF
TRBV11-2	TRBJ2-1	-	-	TGTGCCAGCAGCTTAGAGCCAGGTGTAGGGCAGTTCTTC	CASSLEPGVGQFF
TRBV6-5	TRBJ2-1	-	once	TGTGCCAGCAAAACAGGTACATTCTCCTACAATGAGCAGTTCTTC	CASKTGTFSYNEQFF